The rows below give T cell receptor beta chains drawn from one sample of a study of blood T cell repertoires in COVID-19. The assay was immunoSEQ multiplex PCR, and TCRdb's table has in-frame clones only and misses some. The sample shows roughly 70,000 clones, around 90% of them seen only once. Sequenced input: peripheral blood. These receptor sequences come from a human donor in a cohort sampled during active COVID-19. The CDR3 runs from the conserved cysteine through the conserved F or W.

>TRBV15|TRBJ2-5
CATSDGTLQETQYF
>TRBV7-2|TRBJ2-7
CASSPDRTVGEQYF
>TRBV21-1|TRBJ2-6
CASSHGDHLSGANVLTF
>TRBV6-6|TRBJ1-1
CASSYPYREGTEAFF
>TRBV2|TRBJ1-3
CASSFTGGGNTIYF
>TRBV5-1|TRBJ1-2
CASSLGGQESNYGYTF
>TRBV6-1|TRBJ2-5
CASSELVRKQETQYF
>TRBV11-2|TRBJ2-1
CASSLLLATDNEQFF
>TRBV7-2|TRBJ2-1
CASSSPSPSGNIYNEQFF
>TRBV3-1/TRBV3-2|TRBJ2-7
CASSTGTSGGEQYF
>TRBV4-1|TRBJ2-7
CASSQEETEAYEQYF
>TRBV5-1|TRBJ2-3
CASARGSGGSDTQYF
>TRBV3-1/TRBV3-2|TRBJ1-1
CASSQSDRPNTEAFF
>TRBV23-1|TRBJ2-3
CASSLTGWAPQGTQYF
>TRBV3-1/TRBV3-2|TRBJ2-3
CASSQVIDVGGTSTDTQYF
>TRBV6-1|TRBJ2-2
CASSEGGGNTGELFF
>TRBV3-1/TRBV3-2|TRBJ1-5
CASSQVAGTGVEGNQPQHF
>TRBV7-9|TRBJ1-1
CASSLRDRSTEAFF
>TRBV30|TRBJ1-5
CAWSALGGQPQHF
>TRBV15|TRBJ1-1
CATSRERLVNTEAFF
>TRBV5-1|TRBJ1-6
CASSATGDGSPLHF
>TRBV30|TRBJ2-5
CAWSVDGRASETQYF
>TRBV5-8|TRBJ2-5
CASSQGQVETQYF
>TRBV7-9|TRBJ2-5
CASSPGQGPETQYF
>TRBV29-1|TRBJ2-5
CSVAHYRETQYF
>TRBV15|TRBJ2-3
CATSRDLAGATDTQYF
>TRBV5-1|TRBJ2-5
CASSFLGQGETQYF
>TRBV6-1|TRBJ2-2
CASSVTSGRTNTGELFF
>TRBV2|TRBJ1-3
CASKLGGLNTIYF
>TRBV27|TRBJ1-2
CASKAGQDNYGYTF
>TRBV28|TRBJ1-1
CASSSSPGQLNTEAFF
>TRBV4-2|TRBJ2-7
CASSQTSGGSDEQYF
>TRBV9|TRBJ1-1
CASSSRDTEAFF
>TRBV12-3/TRBV12-4|TRBJ1-2
CASSSDRGRGYTF
>TRBV27|TRBJ1-2
CASSLSVGTGGVDGYTF
>TRBV6-1|TRBJ2-1
CASSDYPSGPYNEQFF
>TRBV19|TRBJ2-1
CASSISGDDYNEQFF
>TRBV28|TRBJ2-7
CASNRASYEQYF
>TRBV9|TRBJ1-6
CASSVEQGWGSPLHF
>TRBV19|TRBJ2-2
CASSIKAAPTGELFF
>TRBV5-1|TRBJ1-2
CASSSSGTGNYGYTF
>TRBV6-5|TRBJ1-1
CATFPTGGSATEAFF
>TRBV11-2|TRBJ2-7
CASSLGSRGSYEQYF
>TRBV21-1|TRBJ1-2
CASRAQGNYGYTF
>TRBV6-5|TRBJ2-5
CASSFLTGAGETQYF
>TRBV24-1|TRBJ1-2
CATSDPWTGDYGYTF